This T cell receptor beta chain was sequenced during a study of T cells in Graves' hyperthyroidism and ophthalmopathy. The overall study: Pretreatment peripheral blood was obtained at initial diagnosis.

Criteria for exclusion of patients were uncontrolled infection, other autoimmune disease, pregnancy or lactation. TCR beta CDR3 regions were amplified from RNA transcripts. In the first-round RT-PCR of the TCR CDR3, the HTBI primer set was used. TCRdb ran MiXCR on the multiplex PCR reads and lists one entry per CDR3 protein. The sample includes 350,000 or so distinct CDR3 sequences, about 18% seen only once; the top ten take under 55%. Ten or more counts support this clonotype. Its antigen is unknown. The study's findings and limits: Ophthalmopathy was model-predicted a median about 6.9 months pre-onset. Blood also showed most of the thyroid clonotypes that were expanded above 0.001.

The TCR was taken from a woman between 45 and 60 years old with Graves' hyperthyroidism. The sample comprised blood.

DNA of the CDR3: TGTGCCAGCAGGGTAGCGGGGGAAAACATTCAGTACTTC. It yields the protein CASRVAGENIQYF. This chain connects TRBV3-1 to TRBJ2-4; 9 nucleotides agree with TRBD2. With V trimmed by 6 bases and J by 5 bases, 2 bases remained unmatched. Per the germline V gene, CDR1 is LGHDT and CDR2 is YNNKEL (reference sequence). This CDR3 is built from 13 residues.